The sequence of this T cell receptor (beta chain) was determined in a study of OX40 agonist ivuxolimab in advanced cancers. Study background: Partial response was recorded in three patients: one hepatocellular carcinoma and two cutaneous melanoma cases. Study-level points and caveats: Patients who responded partially at 0.1-3.0 mg/kg showed clonal expansion ranking among the lowest. Averaged across samples, CD8+ T cells carried more expanded clones than CD4+ did.

Trimming took 4 bases from V and 4 from J, leaving 8 bases between them. The CDR3 has 12 residues. Germline CDR1 and CDR2: SGDLS and YYNGEE. TCRdb's table, derived via immunoSEQ multiplex PCR, lists solely in-frame clones and lacks some. The sample carries roughly 65,000 clones, around nine tenths recorded once. About this clone itself: Its antigen remains unidentified.

The starting material was CD4+ or CD8+ T cells sorted from blood, obtained in a trial of the OX40 agonist ivuxolimab. The chain carries TRBV9 and TRBJ1-2; D not resolved. The source of this sequence is an adult with an advanced solid tumor such as melanoma, head and neck, liver or kidney cancer. The CDR3 protein is CASSPQSYGYTF. The CDR3 DNA reads as TGTGCCAGCAGCCCGCAAAGCTATGGCTACACCTTC.